The rows below give T cell receptor beta chains drawn from one sample of a study of T cells in severe cutaneous drug reactions. TCRdb re-called the multiplex PCR reads and shows each CDR3 protein once, DNA omitted. There are about 8,300 distinct CDR3 sequences in the sample, with 26% held by the top ten. The specimen was cells from a skin blister. The receptors stem from a human donor with a severe cutaneous adverse drug reaction. The CDR3 runs from the conserved cysteine through the conserved F or W. Each record gives: J gene, V gene, clone size, CDR3 protein. Expanded clones get a size class; other rows say once, few or many, or leave the size out.

j_call: TRBJ2-3; v_call: TRBV3-1; clone_size: medium-sized; cdr3_aa: CASSQGFDTQYF
j_call: TRBJ2-7; v_call: TRBV13; clone_size: .; cdr3_aa: CASSFATGPSYEQYF
j_call: TRBJ2-7; v_call: TRBV3-1; clone_size: .; cdr3_aa: CASSKAGQGNYEQYF
j_call: TRBJ2-2; v_call: TRBV29-1; clone_size: .; cdr3_aa: CSVTNSNTGELFF
j_call: TRBJ2-7; v_call: TRBV4-3; clone_size: .; cdr3_aa: CASSQGLAGAYEQYF
j_call: TRBJ2-5; v_call: TRBV12-3/TRBV12-4; clone_size: .; cdr3_aa: CASSLNSGPQETQYF
j_call: TRBJ1-5; v_call: TRBV6-5; clone_size: .; cdr3_aa: CASSSGGRQPQHF
j_call: TRBJ1-6; v_call: TRBV27; clone_size: .; cdr3_aa: CASSLLYSPNSPLHF
j_call: TRBJ2-3; v_call: TRBV10-2; clone_size: medium-sized; cdr3_aa: CASSEGVVPLTDTQYF
j_call: TRBJ2-7; v_call: TRBV27; clone_size: .; cdr3_aa: CASSAVEFGEQYF
j_call: TRBJ2-5; v_call: TRBV7-2; clone_size: .; cdr3_aa: CASSLADRTRETQYF
j_call: TRBJ2-3; v_call: TRBV2; clone_size: .; cdr3_aa: CASIRTSGRALSDTQYF
j_call: TRBJ2-7; v_call: TRBV24-1; clone_size: .; cdr3_aa: CATSDSWAGSYEQYF
j_call: TRBJ2-1; v_call: TRBV6-2/TRBV6-3; clone_size: .; cdr3_aa: CASSSPLNYEQFF
j_call: TRBJ1-5; v_call: TRBV20-1; clone_size: .; cdr3_aa: CSARTGFDQPQHF
j_call: TRBJ2-1; v_call: TRBV28; clone_size: .; cdr3_aa: CASSVLSPYNEQFF
j_call: TRBJ1-1; v_call: TRBV10-2; clone_size: medium-sized; cdr3_aa: CASSVFFQEAFF
j_call: TRBJ2-7; v_call: TRBV14; clone_size: .; cdr3_aa: CASSHGSTGNSYEQYF
j_call: TRBJ1-4; v_call: TRBV20-1; clone_size: .; cdr3_aa: CSADDREGEKLFF
j_call: TRBJ1-5; v_call: TRBV5-1; clone_size: .; cdr3_aa: CASAWGTGGNQPQHF
j_call: TRBJ1-3; v_call: TRBV9; clone_size: .; cdr3_aa: CASSLPLSGISGNTIYF
j_call: TRBJ1-1; v_call: TRBV7-6; clone_size: medium-sized; cdr3_aa: CASSPLLNTEAFF
j_call: TRBJ2-7; v_call: TRBV7-6; clone_size: medium-sized; cdr3_aa: CASSLDGSYEQYF
j_call: TRBJ2-7; v_call: TRBV7-2; clone_size: .; cdr3_aa: CASSLDGLAVYEQYF
j_call: TRBJ2-1; v_call: TRBV12-3/TRBV12-4; clone_size: .; cdr3_aa: CASSWGTPAIEQFF
j_call: TRBJ2-7; v_call: TRBV27; clone_size: .; cdr3_aa: CASKRTESYEQYF
j_call: TRBJ2-6; v_call: TRBV29-1; clone_size: .; cdr3_aa: CSDNSGANVLTF
j_call: TRBJ1-1; v_call: TRBV20-1; clone_size: .; cdr3_aa: CSAEGQHTEAFF
j_call: TRBJ1-4; v_call: TRBV28; clone_size: .; cdr3_aa: CASSLSQLNEKLFF